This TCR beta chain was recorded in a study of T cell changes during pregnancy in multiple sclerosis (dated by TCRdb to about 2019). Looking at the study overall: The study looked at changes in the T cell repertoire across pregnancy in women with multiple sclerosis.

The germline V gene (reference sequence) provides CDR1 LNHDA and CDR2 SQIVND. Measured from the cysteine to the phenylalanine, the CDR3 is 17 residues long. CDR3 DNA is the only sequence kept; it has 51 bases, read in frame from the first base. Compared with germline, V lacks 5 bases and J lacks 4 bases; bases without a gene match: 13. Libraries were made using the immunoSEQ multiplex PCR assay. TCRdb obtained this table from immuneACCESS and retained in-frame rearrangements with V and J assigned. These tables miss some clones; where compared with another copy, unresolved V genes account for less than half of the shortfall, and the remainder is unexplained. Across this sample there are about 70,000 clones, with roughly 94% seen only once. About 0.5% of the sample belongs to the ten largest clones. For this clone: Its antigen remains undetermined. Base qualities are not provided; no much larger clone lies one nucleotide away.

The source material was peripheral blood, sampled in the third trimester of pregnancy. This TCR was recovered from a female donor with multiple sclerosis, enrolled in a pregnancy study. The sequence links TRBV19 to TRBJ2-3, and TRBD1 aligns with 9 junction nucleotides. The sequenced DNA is TGTGCCAGTAGTTCCGAAGGGACAGGGATTCATTCAGATACGCAGTATTTT. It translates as CASSSEGTGIHSDTQYF.